This T cell receptor beta chain came from a study of shared clonotypes between healthy human individuals. Study information: The donor group consisted of a couple of women and a few men, aged 18 to 49.

Whole-study findings and limits: What limited the represented genetic and exposure-history diversity was the small number of donors.

The CDR3 runs to 17 residues. The germline V and J ends were trimmed by 0 bases and 3 bases, with 17 bases remaining between them. The germline V gene has CDR1 LNHDA and CDR2 SQIVND (reference sequence). CD45RO-negative, CCR7-positively selected cells formed the naive CD8 fraction, excluding terminally differentiated effector memory CD45RA+ cells. Using immunoSEQ multiplex PCR, the repertoire was profiled, and TCRdb retains in-frame clones only, with some absent. The sample contains 550,000 to 750,000 clones, around 95% of which appear only once. This clone was counted a single time. Antigen unknown. The source material was naive CD8+ T cells sorted from blood. The clonotype comes from a woman in her 30s in good health. V gene TRBV19 combines with J gene TRBJ1-1; possible D gene TRBD1, 6 bases. This chain's CDR3 is CASSIEAVGGMDTEAFF. The CDR3, as DNA: TGTGCCAGTAGTATAGAGGCCGTTGGGGGCATGGACACTGAAGCTTTCTTT.